One sample yielded the 9 T cell receptor beta chains listed below, sequenced in a study of PD-L1 blockade in urothelial cancer. Regarding time point: pretreatment peripheral blood. Libraries were prepared by immunoSEQ multiplex PCR; TCRdb keeps only in-frame clonotypes and omits some of them. Here the sample spans over 65,000 clones, about 90% being singletons. The material sequenced was PBMCs, taken around atezolizumab (anti-PD-L1) treatment. The source is a man aged 70-80 years with urothelial cancer.

This clone was picked up one time. J is TRBJ2-1 and V is TRBV4-1, with TRBD2 matching over 7 bases. V lost 0 bases to trimming and J lost 6 bases; unmatched junction nucleotides: 2. CDR1 and CDR2 (germline): MGHRA, YSYEKL. There are 14 residues in the CDR3. CDR3: CASSQEAGLNEQFF. The CDR3 bases are TGCGCCAGCAGCCAAGAAGCGGGGCTCAATGAGCAGTTCTTC.

This clone was seen a handful of times. The chain combines TRBV28 with TRBJ1-1; tentatively, D is TRBD1 (6 bases). The CDR3 is 15 amino acids. V lost 2 bases and J lost 5, with 15 bases in between. Looked up from germline, CDR1 is MDHEN and CDR2 is SYDVKM. The CDR3 here is CASSLEVRGGTEAFF. CDR3 in DNA: TGTGCCAGCAGTTTAGAAGTCAGGGGAGGGACTGAAGCTTTCTTT.

This chain links TRBV19 with TRBJ2-1; 11 bases match TRBD2. Germline CDR1 and CDR2: LNHDA and SQIVND (reference sequence). The CDR3 runs 16 residues. The V and J ends lost 2 bases and 7 bases, in that order; junction bases with no gene match: 7. The CDR3 bases are TGTGCCAGTAGTATATTGGGACTAGCGGAGAGTAATGAGCAGTTCTTC. This codes for CASSILGLAESNEQFF. Based on the CDR3 plus reference TRBV19 and TRBJ2-1, the full variable domain is DGGITQSPKYLFRKEGQNVTLSCEQNLNHDAMYWYRQDPGQGLRLIYYSQIVNDFQKGDIAEGYSVSREKKESFPLTVTSAQKNPTAFYLCASSILGLAESNEQFFGPGTRLTVL.

The gene calls are TRBV6-5 and TRBJ1-2, with D possibly TRBD1 on 5 matching bases. Per the germline V gene, CDR1 is MNHEY and CDR2 is SVGAGI. Trimming pared 0 bases from V and 4 bases from J, leaving 9 bases between. There are 14 residues in the CDR3. CDR3 region: CASSYSQGRYGYTF. The CDR3 DNA is TGTGCCAGCAGTTACTCGCAGGGCCGCTATGGCTACACCTTC.

The chain recombines TRBV5-6 with TRBJ2-1; TRBD2 is a possible D gene (7 bases). From germline, CDR1 is SGHDT and CDR2 YYEEEE. The V and J ends lost 3 bases and 0 bases respectively, with 16 bases between them. This CDR3 spans 17 amino acids. The CDR3, as DNA: TGTGCCAGCAGCTCCTGGGGGGGGGCTAGCTCCTACAATGAGCAGTTCTTC. Amino acid sequence: CASSSWGGASSYNEQFF.

This clone showed up just once. Written as DNA, the CDR3 is TGTGCCACCAAATTCCGGGAAAGCAATCAGCCCCAGCATTTT. The encoded protein is CATKFRESNQPQHF. This chain connects TRBV19 to TRBJ1-5; no reliable D call. Germline CDR1 reads LNHDA; CDR2 reads SQIVND (reference sequence). The CDR3 runs to 14 residues. Trimming took 10 bases from V and 1 from J, leaving 14 bases between them.

Comment on this clone: Other nucleotide sequences from this sample produce the same CDR3. This chain links TRBV5-1 with TRBJ2-7; D uncertain. The length of the CDR3 is 13 residues. Germline V gives CDR1 SGHRS, CDR2 YFSETQ. The V and J ends lost 1 base and 4 bases respectively, with 9 bases between them. The CDR3 region is CASSLWASYEQYF. Written as DNA, the CDR3 is TGCGCCAGCAGCTTGTGGGCCAGTTACGAGCAGTACTTC.

This chain connects TRBV29-1 to TRBJ2-2; no clear D gene. Germline CDR1 reads SQVTM; CDR2 reads ANQGSEA. V gave up 4 bases and J gave up 5 bases, with 5 bases separating them. This CDR3 region has 11 residues. This CDR3 is CSVATTGELFF. CDR3 DNA: TGCAGCGTTGCGACAACCGGGGAGCTGTTTTTT.

This clone appeared a single time. The gene calls are TRBV6-4 and TRBJ1-4, with 8 bases that match TRBD1. This CDR3 spans 14 amino acids. Per germline, CDR1 MRHNA and CDR2 SNTAGT. V shed 4 bases and J 6 bases; nucleotides not matched to a gene: 4. CDR3 sequence (DNA): TGTGCCAGCAGTGGTCCGACAGGGGATGAAAAACTGTTTTTT. Residues: CASSGPTGDEKLFF.